The T cell receptor (beta chain) under discussion was sequenced for a study of beta chain features in type 1 diabetes. Study outcomes and limitations: Type 1 diabetes patients had TCRB CDR3s that were shorter (moderately but significantly so) in all four CD4+ subsets.

The CDR3 contains 13 residues. The V gene's germline CDR1 is SGHAT and CDR2 FQNNGV. V lost 1 base and J 2 bases, leaving 4 bases between the germline ends. Points on this clone: As yet, its antigen is unknown.

Sequenced material consisted of expressed TCRB transcripts (all of the isolated RNA was reverse transcribed). Samples of naive, central memory and regulatory T cells yielded a mean of around 3.4 million reads. Assay: immunoSEQ multiplex PCR; the TCRdb copy retains only in-frame clones and omits some. This table holds some 290,000 clones, about 13% found once. This chain uses TRBV11-2 with TRBJ2-3; D not resolved. The source of this sequence is a man under 40 with type 1 diabetes. Sequenced sample: naive CD4+ T cells from blood. The CDR3 spells CASSLGVTDTQYF. The CDR3 region has the DNA TGTGCCAGCAGCTTAGGAGTCACAGATACGCAGTATTTT.